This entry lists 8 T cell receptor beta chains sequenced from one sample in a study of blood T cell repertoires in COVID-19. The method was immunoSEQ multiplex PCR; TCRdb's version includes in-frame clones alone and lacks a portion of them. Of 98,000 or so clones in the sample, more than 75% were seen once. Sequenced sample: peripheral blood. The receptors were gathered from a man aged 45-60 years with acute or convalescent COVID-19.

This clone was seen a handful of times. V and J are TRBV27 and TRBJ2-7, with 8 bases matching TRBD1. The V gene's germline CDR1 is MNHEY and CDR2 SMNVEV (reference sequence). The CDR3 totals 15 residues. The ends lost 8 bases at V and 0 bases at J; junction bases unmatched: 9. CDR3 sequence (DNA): TGTGCCAGCCCCGATAGGGACAGGATCTCCTACGAGCAGTACTTC. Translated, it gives CASPDRDRISYEQYF.

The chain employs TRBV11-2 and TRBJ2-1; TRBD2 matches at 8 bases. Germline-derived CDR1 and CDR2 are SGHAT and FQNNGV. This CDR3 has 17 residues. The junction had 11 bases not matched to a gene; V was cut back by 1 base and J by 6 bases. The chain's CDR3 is CASSLVPFPSGSNEQFF. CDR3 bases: TGTGCCAGCAGCTTAGTACCTTTCCCCAGCGGGAGCAATGAGCAGTTCTTC.

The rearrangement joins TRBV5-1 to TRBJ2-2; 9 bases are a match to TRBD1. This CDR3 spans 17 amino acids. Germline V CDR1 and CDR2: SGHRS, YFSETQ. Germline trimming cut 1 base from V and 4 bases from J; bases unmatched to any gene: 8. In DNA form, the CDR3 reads TGCGCCAGCAGCTTGAGCGGGACAGGGAGTTTCACCGGGGAGCTGTTTTTT. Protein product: CASSLSGTGSFTGELFF. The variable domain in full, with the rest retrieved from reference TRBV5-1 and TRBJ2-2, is KAGVTQTPRYLIKTRGQQVTLSCSPISGHRSVSWYQQTPGQGLQFLFEYFSETQRNKGNFPGRFSGRQFSNSRSEMNVSTLELGDSALYLCASSLSGTGSFTGELFFGEGSRLTVL.

CDR3 amino acids: CASSIAGQGSYGKNIQYF. In DNA, the CDR3 is TGTGCCAGTAGTATAGCGGGACAGGGGAGTTACGGCAAAAACATTCAGTACTTC. V and J are TRBV19 and TRBJ2-4; TRBD1 matches at 10 bases. This CDR3 is 18 amino acids long. From germline, CDR1 is LNHDA and CDR2 SQIVND (reference sequence). V gave up 1 base and J gave up 3 bases; unmatched junction bases: 9. Looking up the rest from reference TRBV19 and TRBJ2-4 gives the full variable domain: DGGITQSPKYLFRKEGQNVTLSCEQNLNHDAMYWYRQDPGQGLRLIYYSQIVNDFQKGDIAEGYSVSREKKESFPLTVTSAQKNPTAFYLCASSIAGQGSYGKNIQYFGAGTRLSVL.

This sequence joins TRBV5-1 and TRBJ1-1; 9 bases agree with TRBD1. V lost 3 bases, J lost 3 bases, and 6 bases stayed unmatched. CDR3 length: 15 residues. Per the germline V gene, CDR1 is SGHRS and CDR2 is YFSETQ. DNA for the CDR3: TGCGCCAGCAGCTCCGGGACAGGGATGGACACTGAAGCTTTCTTT. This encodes CASSSGTGMDTEAFF.

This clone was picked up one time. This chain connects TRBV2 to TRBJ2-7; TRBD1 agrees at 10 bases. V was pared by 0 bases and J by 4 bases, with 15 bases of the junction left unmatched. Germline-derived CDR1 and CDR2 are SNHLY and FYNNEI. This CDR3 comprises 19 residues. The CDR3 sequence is CASSEAPSRRTGGWYEQYF. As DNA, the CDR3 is TGTGCCAGCAGTGAAGCCCCTTCCCGACGGACAGGGGGTTGGTACGAGCAGTACTTC.

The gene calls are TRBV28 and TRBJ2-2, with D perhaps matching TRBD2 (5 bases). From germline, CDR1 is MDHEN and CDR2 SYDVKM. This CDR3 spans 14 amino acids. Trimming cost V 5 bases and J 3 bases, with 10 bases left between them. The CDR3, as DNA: TGTGCCAGCAGTCCCGGACTTCACACCGGGGAGCTGTTTTTT. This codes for CASSPGLHTGELFF.

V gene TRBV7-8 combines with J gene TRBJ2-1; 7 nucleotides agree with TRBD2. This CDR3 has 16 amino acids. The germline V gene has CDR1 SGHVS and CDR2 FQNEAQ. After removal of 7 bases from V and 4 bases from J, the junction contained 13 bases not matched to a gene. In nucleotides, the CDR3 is TGTGCCAGCACCCATAGGGAACTAGCGCGTTACAATGAGCAGTTCTTC. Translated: CASTHRELARYNEQFF.